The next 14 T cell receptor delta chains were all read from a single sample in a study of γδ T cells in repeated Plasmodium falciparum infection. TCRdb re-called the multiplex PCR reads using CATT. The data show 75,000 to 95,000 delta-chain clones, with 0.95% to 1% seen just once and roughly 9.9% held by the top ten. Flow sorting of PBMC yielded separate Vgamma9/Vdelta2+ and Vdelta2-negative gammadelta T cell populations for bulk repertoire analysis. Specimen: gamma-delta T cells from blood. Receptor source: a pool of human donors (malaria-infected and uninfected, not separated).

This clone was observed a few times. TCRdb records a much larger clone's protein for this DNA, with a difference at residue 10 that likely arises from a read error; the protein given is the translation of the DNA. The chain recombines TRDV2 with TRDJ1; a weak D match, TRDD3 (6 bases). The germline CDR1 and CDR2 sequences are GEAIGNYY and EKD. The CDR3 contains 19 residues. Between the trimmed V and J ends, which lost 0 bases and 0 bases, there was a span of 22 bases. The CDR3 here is CACDTGGWGCPSYTDKLIF. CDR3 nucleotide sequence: TGTGCCTGTGACACCGGGGGCTGGGGATGCCCTTCGTACACCGATAAACTCATCTTT.

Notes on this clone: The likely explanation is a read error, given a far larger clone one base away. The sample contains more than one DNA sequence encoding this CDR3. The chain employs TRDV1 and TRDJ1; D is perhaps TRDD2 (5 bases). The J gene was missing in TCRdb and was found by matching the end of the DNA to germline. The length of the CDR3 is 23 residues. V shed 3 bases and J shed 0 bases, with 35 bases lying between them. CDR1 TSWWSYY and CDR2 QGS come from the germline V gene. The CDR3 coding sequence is TGTGCTCTTGGGGATCCCCTCTCTACGGCCCCAACCTACGTCCATCAGTACACCGATAAACTCATCTTT. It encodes CALGDPLSTAPTYVHQYTDKLIF.

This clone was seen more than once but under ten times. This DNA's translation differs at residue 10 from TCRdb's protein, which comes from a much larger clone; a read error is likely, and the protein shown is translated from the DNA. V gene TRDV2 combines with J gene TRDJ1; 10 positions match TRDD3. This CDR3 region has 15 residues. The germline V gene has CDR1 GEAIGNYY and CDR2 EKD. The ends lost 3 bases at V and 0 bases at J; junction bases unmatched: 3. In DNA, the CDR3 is TGTGCCTGTGACGGGCTGGGGGATAACACCGATAAACTCATCTTT. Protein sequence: CACDGLGDNTDKLIF.

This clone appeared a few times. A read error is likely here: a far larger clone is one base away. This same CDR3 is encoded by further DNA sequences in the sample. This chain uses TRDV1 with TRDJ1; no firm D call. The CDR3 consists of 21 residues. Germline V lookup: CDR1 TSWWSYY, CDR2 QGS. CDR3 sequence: CALGNLRASGRNTPYTDKLIF. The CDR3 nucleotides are TGTGCTCTTGGGAACCTTAGGGCCTCGGGACGAAACACCCCTTACACCGACAAACTCATCTTT.

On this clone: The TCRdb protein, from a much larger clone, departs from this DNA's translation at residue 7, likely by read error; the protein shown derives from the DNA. CDR3 DNA sequence: TGTGCTCTTTCCCACTTCATACAAAGACTCTATAACACCGATAAACTCATCTTT. Its protein is CALSHFIQRLYNTDKLIF. This chain joins TRDV1 and TRDJ1; D is unresolved. V lost 8 bases and J lost 0, with 25 bases in between. CDR3 length equals 18 residues. Germline CDR1 reads TSWWSYY; CDR2 reads QGS.

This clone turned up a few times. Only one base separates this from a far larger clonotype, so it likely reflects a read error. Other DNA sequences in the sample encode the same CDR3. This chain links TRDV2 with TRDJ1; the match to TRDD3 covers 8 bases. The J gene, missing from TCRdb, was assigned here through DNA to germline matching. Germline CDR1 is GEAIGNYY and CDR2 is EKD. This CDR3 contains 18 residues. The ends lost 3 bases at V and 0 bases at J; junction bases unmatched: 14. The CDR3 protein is CACDALPLLGDYTDKLIF. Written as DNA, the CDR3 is TGTGCCTGTGACGCCCTGCCGCTTCTGGGGGACTACACCGATAAACTCATCTTT.

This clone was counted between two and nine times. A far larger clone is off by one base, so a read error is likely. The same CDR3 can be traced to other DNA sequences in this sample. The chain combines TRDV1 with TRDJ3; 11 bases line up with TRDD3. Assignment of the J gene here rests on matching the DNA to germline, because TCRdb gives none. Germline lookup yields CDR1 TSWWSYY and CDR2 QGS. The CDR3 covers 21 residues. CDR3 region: CALGELPTGWGIRWDTRQMFF. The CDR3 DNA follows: TGTGCTCTTGGGGAACTACCTACAGGGTGGGGGATACGATGGGACACCCGGCAGATGTTTTTC.

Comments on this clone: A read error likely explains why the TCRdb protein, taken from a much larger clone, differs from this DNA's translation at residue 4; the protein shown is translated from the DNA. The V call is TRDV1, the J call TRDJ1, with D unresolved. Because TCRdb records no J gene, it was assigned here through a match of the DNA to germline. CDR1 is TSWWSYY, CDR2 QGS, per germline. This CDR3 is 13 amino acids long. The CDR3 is CALEEGVRGLLIF. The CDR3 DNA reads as TGTGCTCTTGAGGAAGGGGTACGGGGTTTACTCATCTTT.

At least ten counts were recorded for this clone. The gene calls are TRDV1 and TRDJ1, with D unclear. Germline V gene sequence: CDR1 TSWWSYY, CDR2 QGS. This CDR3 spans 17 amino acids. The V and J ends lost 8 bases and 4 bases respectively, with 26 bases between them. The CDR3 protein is CALPTRGHLSEGDKLIF. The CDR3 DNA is TGTGCTCTTCCAACCCGGGGCCACCTTTCCGAGGGCGATAAACTCATCTTT.

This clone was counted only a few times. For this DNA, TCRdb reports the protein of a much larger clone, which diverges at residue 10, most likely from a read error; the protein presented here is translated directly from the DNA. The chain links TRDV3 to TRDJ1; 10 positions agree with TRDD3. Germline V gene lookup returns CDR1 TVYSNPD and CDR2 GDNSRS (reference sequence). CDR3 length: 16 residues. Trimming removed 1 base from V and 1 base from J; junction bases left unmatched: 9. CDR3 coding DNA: TGTGCCTTTACCTTCCCTTGGGGGATACTCACCGATAAACTCATCTTT. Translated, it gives CAFTFPWGILTDKLIF.

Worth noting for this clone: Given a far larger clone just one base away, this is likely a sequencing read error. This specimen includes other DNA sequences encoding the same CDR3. CDR3 nucleotides: TGTGCCTGTGACTCCCTACTGGGGGATACGCGTGGGAACACCGATAAACTCATCTTT. It yields the protein CACDSLLGDTRGNTDKLIF. This rearrangement joins TRDV2 to TRDJ1; 13 nucleotides agree with TRDD3. The J gene comes from matching the DNA to germline here; TCRdb lacks it. The V and J ends lost 3 bases and 0 bases, in that order; junction bases with no gene match: 12. Germline lookup yields CDR1 GEAIGNYY and CDR2 EKD. The CDR3 is made up of 19 amino acids.

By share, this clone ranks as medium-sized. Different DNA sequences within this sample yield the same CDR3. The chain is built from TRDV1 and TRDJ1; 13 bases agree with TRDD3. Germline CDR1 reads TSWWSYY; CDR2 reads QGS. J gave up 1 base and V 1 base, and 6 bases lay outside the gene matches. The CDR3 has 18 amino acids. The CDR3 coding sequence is TGTGCTCTTGGGGAACCTCCGTACTGGGGGATACGCACCGATAAACTCATCTTT. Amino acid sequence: CALGEPPYWGIRTDKLIF.

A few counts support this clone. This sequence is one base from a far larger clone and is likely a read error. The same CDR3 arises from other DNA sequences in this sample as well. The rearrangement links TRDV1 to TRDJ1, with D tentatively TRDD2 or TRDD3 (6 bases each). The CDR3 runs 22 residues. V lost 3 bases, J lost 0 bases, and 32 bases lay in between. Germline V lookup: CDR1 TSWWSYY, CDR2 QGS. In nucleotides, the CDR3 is TGTGCTCTTGGGGAGCTAGTCTTATCCTACGCCTTGGGGGGCGCAAACACCGATAAACTCATCTTT. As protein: CALGELVLSYALGGANTDKLIF.

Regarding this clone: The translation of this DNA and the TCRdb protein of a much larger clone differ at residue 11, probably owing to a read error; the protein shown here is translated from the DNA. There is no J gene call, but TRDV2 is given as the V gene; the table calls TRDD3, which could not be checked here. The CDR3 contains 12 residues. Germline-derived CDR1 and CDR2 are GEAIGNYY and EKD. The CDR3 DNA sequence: TGTGCCTGTGACACTGGGGATAAGCGACTCACCTTT. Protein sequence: CACDTGDKRLTF.